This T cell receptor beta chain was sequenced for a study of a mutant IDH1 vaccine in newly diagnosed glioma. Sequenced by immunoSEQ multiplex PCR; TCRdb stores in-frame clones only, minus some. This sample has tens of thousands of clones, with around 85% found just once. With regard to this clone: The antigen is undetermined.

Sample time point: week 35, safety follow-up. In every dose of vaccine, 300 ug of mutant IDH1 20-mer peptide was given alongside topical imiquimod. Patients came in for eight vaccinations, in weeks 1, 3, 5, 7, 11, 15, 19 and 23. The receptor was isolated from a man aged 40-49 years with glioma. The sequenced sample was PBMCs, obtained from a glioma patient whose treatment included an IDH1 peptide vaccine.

The DNA of the CDR3 is TGTGCCAGCAGCTTAGACGAAAGGCGCCAGTACTTC. This translates into CASSLDERRQYF. The chain joins TRBV11-2 to TRBJ2-5; D is unresolved. Germline-derived CDR1 and CDR2 are SGHAT and FQNNGV. V was shortened by 0 bases and J by 10 bases, with 9 bases between the two germline ends. The CDR3 is made up of 12 amino acids.